These T cell receptor beta chains were read from a single sample in a study of control samples from healthy donors and cancer patients. This table comes from immunoSEQ multiplex PCR, and its TCRdb copy is limited to in-frame clones, with some not included. Of about 96,000 clones listed, more than 80% are singletons. Sample: blood. The source of these receptors is a man between 18 and 35 years old in good health. CDR3s include the opening cysteine and the closing phenylalanine or tryptophan. D genes are given only for firm matches. Size values are once, few and many counts, or a class for expanded clones, and some rows have none.

d_call | clone_size | j_call | v_call | cdr3_length | cdr3_aa | cdr3_nt
. | . | TRBJ1-3 | TRBV12-3/TRBV12-4 | 13 | CASIHTSGNTIYF | TGTGCCAGCATACACACCTCTGGAAACACCATATATTTT
. | . | TRBJ2-1 | TRBV5-1 | 13 | CASSLWTYNEQFF | TGCGCCAGCAGCTTGTGGACCTACAATGAGCAGTTCTTC
TRBD1 | . | TRBJ1-2 | TRBV11-2 | 15 | CASSLISGGGYGYTF | TGTGCCAGCAGCCTCATTTCAGGGGGCGGCTATGGCTACACCTTC
TRBD1 | few | TRBJ1-6 | TRBV6-1 | 15 | CASSEVETGGSPLHF | TGTGCCAGCAGTGAGGTGGAGACAGGGGGATCACCCCTCCACTTT
. | few | TRBJ2-3 | TRBV6-2/TRBV6-3 | 14 | CASSDTSNTDTQYF | TGTGCCAGCAGCGACACGTCTAACACAGATACGCAGTATTTT
. | . | TRBJ2-5 | TRBV11-2 | 15 | CASSSSAGGPETQYF | TGTGCCAGCAGCTCTAGCGCCGGGGGGCCTGAGACCCAGTACTTC
. | few | TRBJ2-3 | TRBV3-1/TRBV3-2 | 15 | CASAQGGLHTDTQYF | TGTGCCAGCGCTCAAGGTGGGCTCCACACAGATACGCAGTATTTT
. | . | TRBJ2-2 | TRBV18 | 15 | CASSPSSSNTGELFF | TGTGCCAGCTCACCGAGCAGTTCGAACACCGGGGAGCTGTTTTTT
TRBD2 | . | TRBJ2-3 | TRBV5-8 | 17 | CASSTYPGLAGVDTQYF | TGTGCCAGCAGCACTTACCCGGGACTAGCGGGAGTAGATACGCAGTATTTT
. | once | TRBJ2-5 | TRBV25-1 | 17 | CASTSSRAGTSQETQYF | TGTGCCAGCACTTCGTCCAGGGCAGGGACATCCCAAGAGACCCAGTACTTC
TRBD1 | . | TRBJ1-3 | TRBV4-1 | 16 | CASSLGQASSGNTIYF | TGCGCCAGCAGCCTCGGACAGGCCTCCTCTGGAAACACCATATATTTT
. | . | TRBJ2-7 | TRBV15 | 14 | CATSRVARAGEQYF | TGTGCCACCAGCAGAGTTGCCAGGGCAGGCGAGCAGTACTTC
. | . | TRBJ1-2 | TRBV12-3/TRBV12-4 | 13 | CASSPLVNYGYTF | TGTGCCAGCAGTCCACTCGTTAACTATGGCTACACCTTC
. | . | TRBJ1-2 | TRBV27 | 13 | CASSPTVLYGYTF | TGTGCCAGCAGTCCTACAGTACTCTATGGCTACACCTTC
. | . | TRBJ2-1 | TRBV7-9 | 12 | CASSLVLSEQFF | TGTGCCAGCAGCTTAGTTTTATCCGAGCAGTTCTTC
TRBD2 | . | TRBJ2-7 | TRBV11-1 | 15 | CASSLMGGVFNEQYF | TGTGCCAGCAGCTTAATGGGAGGGGTGTTCAACGAGCAGTACTTC
. | . | TRBJ1-1 | TRBV19 | 15 | CASLTLPRGNTEAFF | TGTGCCAGTCTAACCCTACCGAGGGGGAACACTGAAGCTTTCTTT
TRBD1 | once | TRBJ1-1 | TRBV2 | 21 | CASSPLWGTGNLLGPDTEAFF | TGTGCCAGCAGTCCCCTGTGGGGGACAGGGAACTTGTTAGGACCGGACACTGAAGCTTTCTTT
TRBD2 | . | TRBJ2-1 | TRBV9 | 14 | CASSAVAGHNEQFF | TGTGCCAGCAGCGCCGTAGCGGGGCACAATGAGCAGTTCTTC
. | . | TRBJ1-5 | TRBV10-1 | 15 | CASSESRASNQPQHF | TGCGCCAGCAGTGAGAGTAGGGCTAGCAATCAGCCCCAGCATTTT
. | . | TRBJ2-3 | TRBV4-3 | 14 | CASSQGGTTDTQYF | TGCGCCAGCAGCCAAGGGGGGACCACAGATACGCAGTATTTT
. | . | TRBJ2-3 | TRBV18 | 12 | CASSPPQDTQYF | TGTGCCAGCTCCCCCCCCCAAGATACGCAGTATTTT
TRBD2 | . | TRBJ2-3 | TRBV27 | 12 | CASIGGEDTQYF | TGTGCCAGCATCGGGGGGGAGGATACGCAGTATTTT
. | . | TRBJ1-1 | TRBV4-2 | 13 | CASSQGPPAEAFF | TGTGCCAGCAGCCAAGGACCCCCCGCTGAAGCTTTCTTT
. | . | TRBJ1-3 | TRBV6-5 | 15 | CASRIDITSGNTIYF | TGTGCCAGCAGAATTGATATAACTTCTGGAAACACCATATATTTT
. | once | TRBJ1-5 | TRBV3-1/TRBV3-2 | 14 | CASSQDGGGQPQHF | TGTGCCAGCAGCCAAGATGGGGGAGGGCAGCCCCAGCATTTT
. | . | TRBJ2-2 | TRBV27 | 14 | CASSFRGSTGELFF | TGTGCCAGCAGCTTCAGGGGTAGTACCGGGGAGCTGTTTTTT
. | . | TRBJ2-7 | TRBV7-6 | 11 | CASSSGSEQYF | TGTGCCAGCAGCTCTGGGTCGGAGCAGTACTTC
. | . | TRBJ1-2 | TRBV30 | 11 | CAWSEGYGYTF | TGTGCCTGGAGTGAAGGTTATGGCTACACCTTC
TRBD1 | . | TRBJ1-1 | TRBV5-1 | 14 | CASSLMTGDTEAFF | TGCGCCAGCAGCTTGATGACAGGGGACACTGAAGCTTTCTTT
TRBD1 | . | TRBJ1-2 | TRBV5-1 | 16 | CASSLPQLQGNYGYTF | TGCGCCAGCAGCTTGCCCCAGTTACAGGGGAACTATGGCTACACCTTC
. | . | TRBJ1-2 | TRBV7-2 | 12 | CASSLAVYGYTF | TGTGCCAGCAGCTTAGCTGTCTATGGCTACACCTTC
TRBD1 | . | TRBJ2-7 | TRBV7-6 | 19 | CASSLSPLPPTTGYYEQYF | TGTGCCAGCAGCTTGTCTCCTCTCCCCCCAACGACAGGGTACTACGAGCAGTACTTC
TRBD1 | . | TRBJ1-1 | TRBV4-1 | 19 | CASSHTGTGGFVRDTEAFF | TGCGCCAGCAGCCACACCGGGACAGGGGGCTTTGTCAGAGACACTGAAGCTTTCTTT
TRBD2 | . | TRBJ2-6 | TRBV11-2 | 18 | CASSLQGLAGAGANVLTF | TGTGCCAGCAGCTTACAGGGACTAGCGGGAGCCGGGGCCAACGTCCTGACTTTC